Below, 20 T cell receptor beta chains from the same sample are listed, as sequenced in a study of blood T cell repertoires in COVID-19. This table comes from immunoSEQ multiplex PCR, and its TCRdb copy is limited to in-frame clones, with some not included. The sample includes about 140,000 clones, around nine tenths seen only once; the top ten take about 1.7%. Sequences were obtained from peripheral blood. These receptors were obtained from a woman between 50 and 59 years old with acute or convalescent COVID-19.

The CDR3 sequence is CAWGSFGRNQPQHF. The CDR3, as DNA: TGTGCCTGGGGTAGCTTTGGGAGAAATCAGCCCCAGCATTTT. This rearrangement joins TRBV30 to TRBJ1-5; no clear D. CDR3 size: 14 residues. V was cut by 5 bases and J by 4 bases, with 15 bases left in between. Germline V CDR1 and CDR2: GTSNPN, SVGIG (reference sequence).

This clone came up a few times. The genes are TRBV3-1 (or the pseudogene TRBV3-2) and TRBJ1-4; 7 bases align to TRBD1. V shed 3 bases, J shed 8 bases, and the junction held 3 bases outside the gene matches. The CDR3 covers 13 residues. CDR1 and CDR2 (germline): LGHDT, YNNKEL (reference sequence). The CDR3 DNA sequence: TGTGCCAGCAGCCACCGGGACAGCGAAAAACTGTTTTTT. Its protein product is CASSHRDSEKLFF.

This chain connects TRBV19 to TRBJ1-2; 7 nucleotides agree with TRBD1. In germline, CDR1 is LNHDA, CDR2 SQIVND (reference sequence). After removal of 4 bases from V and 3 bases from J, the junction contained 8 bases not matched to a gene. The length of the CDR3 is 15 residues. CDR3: CASSKGQGGYYGYTF. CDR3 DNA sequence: TGTGCCAGTAGTAAGGGGCAGGGGGGATACTATGGCTACACCTTC.

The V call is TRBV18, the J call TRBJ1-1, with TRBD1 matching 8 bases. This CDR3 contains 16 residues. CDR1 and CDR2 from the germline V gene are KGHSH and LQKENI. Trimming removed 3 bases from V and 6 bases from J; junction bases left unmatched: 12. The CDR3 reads CASSPGQVWGGPEAFF. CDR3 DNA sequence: TGTGCCAGCTCACCGGGACAGGTATGGGGGGGCCCTGAAGCTTTCTTT.

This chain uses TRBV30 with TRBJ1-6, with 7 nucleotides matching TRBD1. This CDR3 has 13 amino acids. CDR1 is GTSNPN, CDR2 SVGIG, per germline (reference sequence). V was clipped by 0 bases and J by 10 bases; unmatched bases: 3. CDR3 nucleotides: TGTGCCTGGAGTGTACAGGGGAGGTCACCCCTCCACTTT. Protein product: CAWSVQGRSPLHF.

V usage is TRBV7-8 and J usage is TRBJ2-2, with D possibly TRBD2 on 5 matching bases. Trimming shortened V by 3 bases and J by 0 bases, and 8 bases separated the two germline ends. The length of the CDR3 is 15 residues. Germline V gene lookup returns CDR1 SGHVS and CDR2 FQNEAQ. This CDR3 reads CASSFGGPNTGELFF. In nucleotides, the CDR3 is TGTGCCAGCAGCTTCGGCGGGCCGAACACCGGGGAGCTGTTTTTT.

Written as DNA, the CDR3 is TGTGCCGGAGGCACCAGGGACACTCTGAACACTGAAGCTTTCTTT. This translates into CAGGTRDTLNTEAFF. The gene calls are TRBV2 and TRBJ1-1, with TRBD1 as a possible D gene (6 bases). Trimming removed 11 bases from V and 0 bases from J, with 19 bases in between. This CDR3 comprises 15 residues. Germline CDR1 is SNHLY and CDR2 is FYNNEI. The full variable domain, rest sourced from reference TRBV2 and TRBJ1-1, is EPEVTQTPSHQVTQMGQEVILRCVPISNHLYFYWYRQILGQKVEFLVSFYNNEISEKSEIFDDQFSVERPDGSNFTLKIRSTKLEDSAMYFCAGGTRDTLNTEAFFGQGTRLTVV.

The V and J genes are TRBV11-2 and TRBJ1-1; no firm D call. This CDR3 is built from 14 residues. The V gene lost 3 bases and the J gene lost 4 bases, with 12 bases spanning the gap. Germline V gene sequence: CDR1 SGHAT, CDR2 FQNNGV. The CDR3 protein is CASSLGLSPTEAFF. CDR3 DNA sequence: TGTGCCAGCAGCTTGGGCCTCAGTCCCACTGAAGCTTTCTTT.

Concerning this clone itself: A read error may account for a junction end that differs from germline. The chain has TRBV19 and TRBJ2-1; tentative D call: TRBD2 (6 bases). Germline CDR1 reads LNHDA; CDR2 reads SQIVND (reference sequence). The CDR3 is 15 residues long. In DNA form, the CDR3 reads TGTGCCAGTAGTGTCAGGGAGGAGTCCCACAATCAGCAGTTCTTC. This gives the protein CASSVREESHNQQFF. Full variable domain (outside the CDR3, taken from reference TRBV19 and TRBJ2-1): DGGITQSPKYLFRKEGQNVTLSCEQNLNHDAMYWYRQDPGQGLRLIYYSQIVNDFQKGDIAEGYSVSREKKESFPLTVTSAQKNPTAFYLCASSVREESHNQQFFGPGTRLTVL.

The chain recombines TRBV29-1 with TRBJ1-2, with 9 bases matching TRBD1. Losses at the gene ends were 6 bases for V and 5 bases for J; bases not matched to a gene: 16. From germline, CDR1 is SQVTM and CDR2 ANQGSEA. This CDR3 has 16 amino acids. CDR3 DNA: TGCAGCGTGCGGGCCGGGACAGGGACTCTTGGGTATGGCTACACCTTC. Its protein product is CSVRAGTGTLGYGYTF.

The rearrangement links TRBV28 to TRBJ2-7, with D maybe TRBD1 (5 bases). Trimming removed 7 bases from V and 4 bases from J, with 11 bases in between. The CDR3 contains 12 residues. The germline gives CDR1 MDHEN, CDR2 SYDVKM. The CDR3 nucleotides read TGTGCCAGCAACCCAGGGTTGTACGAGCAGTACTTC. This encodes CASNPGLYEQYF.

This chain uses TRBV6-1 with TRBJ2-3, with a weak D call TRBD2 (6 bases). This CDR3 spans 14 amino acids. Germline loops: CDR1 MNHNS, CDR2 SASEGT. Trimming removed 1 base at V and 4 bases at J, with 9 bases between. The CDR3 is CASSEGTISDTQYF. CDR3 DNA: TGTGCCAGCAGTGAAGGGACTATCTCAGATACGCAGTATTTT.

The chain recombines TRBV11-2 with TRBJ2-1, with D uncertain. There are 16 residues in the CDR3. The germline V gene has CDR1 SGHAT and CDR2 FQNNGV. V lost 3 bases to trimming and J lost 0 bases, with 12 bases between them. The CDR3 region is CASSFWAGSSYNEQFF. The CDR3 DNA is TGTGCCAGCAGCTTTTGGGCCGGAAGCTCCTACAATGAGCAGTTCTTC.

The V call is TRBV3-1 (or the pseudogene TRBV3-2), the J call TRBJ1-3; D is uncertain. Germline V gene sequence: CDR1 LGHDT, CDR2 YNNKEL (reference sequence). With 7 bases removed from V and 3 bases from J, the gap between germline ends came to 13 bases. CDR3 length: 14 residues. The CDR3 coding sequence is TGTGCCAGCATTTCCGGGGTTGGTGGAAACACCATATATTTT. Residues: CASISGVGGNTIYF.

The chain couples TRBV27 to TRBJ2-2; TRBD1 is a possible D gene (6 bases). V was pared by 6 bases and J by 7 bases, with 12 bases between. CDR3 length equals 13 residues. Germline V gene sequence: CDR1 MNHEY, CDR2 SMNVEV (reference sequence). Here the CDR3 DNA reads TGTGCCAGCAGCATACAGGGTTTCGGGGAGCTGTTTTTT. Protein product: CASSIQGFGELFF.

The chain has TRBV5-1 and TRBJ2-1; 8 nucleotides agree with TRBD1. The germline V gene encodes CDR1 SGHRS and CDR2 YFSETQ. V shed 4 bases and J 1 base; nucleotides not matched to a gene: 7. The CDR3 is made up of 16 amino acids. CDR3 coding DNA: TGCGCCAGCAGCGCGTCAGGGGGCTCTTCCTACAATGAGCAGTTCTTC. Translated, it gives CASSASGGSSYNEQFF.

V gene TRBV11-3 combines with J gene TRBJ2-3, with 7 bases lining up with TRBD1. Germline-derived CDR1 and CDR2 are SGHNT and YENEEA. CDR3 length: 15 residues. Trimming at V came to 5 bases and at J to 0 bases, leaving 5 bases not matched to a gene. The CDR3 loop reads CASSPRTGSTDTQYF. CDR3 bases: TGTGCCAGCAGCCCGCGGACAGGAAGCACAGATACGCAGTATTTT.

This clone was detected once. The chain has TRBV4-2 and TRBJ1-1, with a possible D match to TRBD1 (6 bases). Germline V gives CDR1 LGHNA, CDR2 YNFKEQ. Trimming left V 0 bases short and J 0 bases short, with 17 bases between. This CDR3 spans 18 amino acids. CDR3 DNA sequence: TGTGCCAGCAGCCAAGATCTACAGGGTTCCATCATGAACACTGAAGCTTTCTTT. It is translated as CASSQDLQGSIMNTEAFF.

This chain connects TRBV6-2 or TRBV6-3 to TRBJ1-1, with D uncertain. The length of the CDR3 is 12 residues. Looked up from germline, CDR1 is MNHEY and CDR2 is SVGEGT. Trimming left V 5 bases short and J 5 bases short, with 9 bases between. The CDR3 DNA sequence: TGTGCCAGCAGTAAAACACAGACTGAAGCTTTCTTT. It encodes CASSKTQTEAFF.

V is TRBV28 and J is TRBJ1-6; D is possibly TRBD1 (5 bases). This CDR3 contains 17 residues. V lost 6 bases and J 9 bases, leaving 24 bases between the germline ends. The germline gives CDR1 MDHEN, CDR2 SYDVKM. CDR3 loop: CASRQNYGTEEISPLHF. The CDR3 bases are TGTGCCAGCAGGCAGAATTACGGGACTGAAGAGATTTCACCCCTCCACTTT.